A selection of T cell receptor beta chains follows, all from one sample in a study of blood T cell repertoires in COVID-19. Profiled with immunoSEQ multiplex PCR; TCRdb holds only in-frame clones, not every one. The repertoire holds about 27,000 clones, just over 85% seen once, with roughly 7.7% in the top ten. Sequencing was performed on peripheral blood. These receptors were collected from a woman between 50 and 59 years old with active COVID-19. The CDR3 runs from the conserved cysteine through the conserved F or W. The D gene is left open where the match is weak. Not every row has a clone size; where given, it reads once, few, many or a size class.

clone size: .; CDR3 length: 13; D gene: TRBD2; J gene: TRBJ2-2; V gene: TRBV27; CDR3 protein: CASTRDYLGELFF; CDR3 DNA: TGTGCCAGCACCCGGGACTACCTCGGGGAGCTGTTTTTT
clone size: .; CDR3 length: 18; D gene: TRBD2; J gene: TRBJ2-3; V gene: TRBV5-1; CDR3 protein: CASRPTGWGSGMGDTQYF; CDR3 DNA: TGCGCCAGCAGACCTACCGGATGGGGTAGCGGGATGGGGGATACGCAGTATTTT
clone size: .; CDR3 length: 15; D gene: TRBD2; J gene: TRBJ2-7; V gene: TRBV4-2; CDR3 protein: CASSPAAGGSYEQYF; CDR3 DNA: TGTGCCAGCAGCCCCGCGGCGGGAGGATCCTACGAGCAGTACTTC
clone size: .; CDR3 length: 14; D gene: TRBD2; J gene: TRBJ2-7; V gene: TRBV6-5; CDR3 protein: CASRAGGSSYEQYF; CDR3 DNA: TGTGCCAGCAGGGCGGGGGGTTCGTCGTACGAGCAGTACTTC
clone size: .; CDR3 length: 13; D gene: TRBD2; J gene: TRBJ2-1; V gene: TRBV2; CDR3 protein: CASREEIYNEQFF; CDR3 DNA: TGTGCCAGCCGGGAGGAGATCTACAATGAGCAGTTCTTC
clone size: .; CDR3 length: 16; D gene: TRBD2; J gene: TRBJ2-3; V gene: TRBV28; CDR3 protein: CASSSYGLAGTDTQYF; CDR3 DNA: TGTGCCAGCAGTTCCTACGGACTAGCGGGAACAGATACGCAGTATTTT
clone size: .; CDR3 length: 15; D gene: TRBD1; J gene: TRBJ1-1; V gene: TRBV28; CDR3 protein: CASSFDRVGDTEAFF; CDR3 DNA: TGTGCCAGCAGTTTTGACAGGGTAGGAGACACTGAAGCTTTCTTT
clone size: .; CDR3 length: 14; D gene: .; J gene: TRBJ2-5; V gene: TRBV5-1; CDR3 protein: CASSLATPRKTQYF; CDR3 DNA: TGCGCCAGCAGCTTGGCCACTCCCAGGAAGACCCAGTACTTC
clone size: once; CDR3 length: 16; D gene: .; J gene: TRBJ1-2; V gene: TRBV27; CDR3 protein: CASSLSPGGWNYGYTF; CDR3 DNA: TGTGCCAGCAGTTTATCCCCGGGGGGGTGGAACTATGGCTACACCTTC
clone size: .; CDR3 length: 14; D gene: .; J gene: TRBJ2-7; V gene: TRBV25-1; CDR3 protein: CASSDWTISYEQYF; CDR3 DNA: TGTGCCAGCAGTGATTGGACAATTTCCTACGAGCAGTACTTC
clone size: few; CDR3 length: 15; D gene: .; J gene: TRBJ2-7; V gene: TRBV19; CDR3 protein: CASSPGTGLSYEQYF; CDR3 DNA: TGTGCCAGTAGCCCCGGGACTGGACTCTCCTACGAGCAGTACTTC
clone size: .; CDR3 length: 13; D gene: .; J gene: TRBJ2-7; V gene: TRBV18; CDR3 protein: CASSPSGIYEQYF; CDR3 DNA: TGTGCCAGCTCACCGTCCGGGATCTACGAGCAGTACTTC
clone size: .; CDR3 length: 13; D gene: .; J gene: TRBJ2-1; V gene: TRBV5-1; CDR3 protein: CASSLWPINEQFF; CDR3 DNA: TGCGCCAGCAGCTTGTGGCCGATCAATGAGCAGTTCTTC
clone size: .; CDR3 length: 16; D gene: TRBD2; J gene: TRBJ2-1; V gene: TRBV7-8; CDR3 protein: CASSSLAGGPYNEQFF; CDR3 DNA: TGTGCCAGCAGCTCTCTAGCGGGAGGGCCCTACAATGAGCAGTTCTTC
clone size: .; CDR3 length: 16; D gene: TRBD2; J gene: TRBJ2-1; V gene: TRBV11-2; CDR3 protein: CASSLDFGGSYNEQFF; CDR3 DNA: TGTGCCAGCAGCTTAGATTTCGGGGGGTCCTACAATGAGCAGTTCTTC
clone size: .; CDR3 length: 15; D gene: .; J gene: TRBJ2-6; V gene: TRBV28; CDR3 protein: CASSPMQAGVLVLTF; CDR3 DNA: TGTGCCAGCAGTCCCATGCAAGCAGGGGTTTTGGTCCTGACTTTC
clone size: once; CDR3 length: 17; D gene: .; J gene: TRBJ2-5; V gene: TRBV3-1/TRBV3-2; CDR3 protein: CASSPLKGVVTEETQYF; CDR3 DNA: TGTGCCAGCAGCCCCCTAAAAGGGGTGGTTACAGAAGAGACCCAGTACTTC
clone size: .; CDR3 length: 13; D gene: .; J gene: TRBJ2-7; V gene: TRBV6-1; CDR3 protein: CASSDGESYEQYF; CDR3 DNA: TGTGCCAGCAGTGATGGGGAGAGCTACGAGCAGTACTTC
clone size: .; CDR3 length: 18; D gene: TRBD1; J gene: TRBJ1-1; V gene: TRBV29-1; CDR3 protein: CSVEGLRQGSEATTEAFF; CDR3 DNA: TGCAGCGTTGAAGGCCTCAGACAGGGGTCGGAGGCGACCACTGAAGCTTTCTTT
clone size: .; CDR3 length: 13; D gene: .; J gene: TRBJ1-1; V gene: TRBV12-3/TRBV12-4; CDR3 protein: CASALSENTEAFF; CDR3 DNA: TGTGCCAGCGCCTTATCAGAGAACACTGAAGCTTTCTTT
clone size: .; CDR3 length: 15; D gene: TRBD2; J gene: TRBJ2-3; V gene: TRBV2; CDR3 protein: CASSEGRGRSDTQYF; CDR3 DNA: TGTGCCAGCAGTGAGGGGCGCGGGAGGTCGGATACGCAGTATTTT
clone size: once; CDR3 length: 15; D gene: TRBD2; J gene: TRBJ2-5; V gene: TRBV10-3; CDR3 protein: CATGTSGKAQETQYF; CDR3 DNA: TGTGCCACCGGTACTAGCGGGAAGGCCCAAGAGACCCAGTACTTC
clone size: once; CDR3 length: 14; D gene: TRBD2; J gene: TRBJ2-7; V gene: TRBV30; CDR3 protein: CAGTVAGLTYEQYF; CDR3 DNA: TGTGCCGGGACCGTAGCGGGGTTAACCTACGAGCAGTACTTC
clone size: .; CDR3 length: 12; D gene: TRBD1; J gene: TRBJ1-2; V gene: TRBV28; CDR3 protein: CASSTGDTGYTF; CDR3 DNA: TGTGCCAGTTCGACAGGGGATACGGGCTACACCTTC
clone size: once; CDR3 length: 10; D gene: .; J gene: TRBJ2-1; V gene: TRBV27; CDR3 protein: CASIGNEQFF; CDR3 DNA: TGTGCCAGCATCGGGAATGAGCAGTTCTTC
clone size: once; CDR3 length: 15; D gene: TRBD1; J gene: TRBJ2-2; V gene: TRBV13; CDR3 protein: CASSLRDRNTGELFF; CDR3 DNA: TGTGCCAGCAGCTTAAGGGACAGGAACACCGGGGAGCTGTTTTTT
clone size: .; CDR3 length: 13; D gene: .; J gene: TRBJ1-1; V gene: TRBV30; CDR3 protein: CAWSDRQHTEAFF; CDR3 DNA: TGTGCCTGGAGTGACCGACAGCACACTGAAGCTTTCTTT
clone size: once; CDR3 length: 16; D gene: TRBD1; J gene: TRBJ1-1; V gene: TRBV5-1; CDR3 protein: CASSQSQLRTGGEAFF; CDR3 DNA: TGCGCCAGCAGCCAGAGCCAGCTGCGGACAGGGGGTGAAGCTTTCTTT
clone size: few; CDR3 length: 16; D gene: TRBD2; J gene: TRBJ2-7; V gene: TRBV18; CDR3 protein: CASSPPGGNEFNEQYF; CDR3 DNA: TGTGCCAGCTCACCACCGGGAGGGAATGAATTTAACGAGCAGTACTTC
clone size: .; CDR3 length: 21; D gene: TRBD2; J gene: TRBJ2-3; V gene: TRBV4-1; CDR3 protein: CASSQEPLVRGSPTHTDTQYF; CDR3 DNA: TGCGCCAGCAGCCAAGAACCCCTCGTACGCGGGAGTCCCACCCATACAGATACGCAGTATTTT
clone size: .; CDR3 length: 15; D gene: TRBD2; J gene: TRBJ2-5; V gene: TRBV15; CDR3 protein: CATSRVWREGETQYF; CDR3 DNA: TGTGCCACCAGCAGAGTATGGCGGGAGGGAGAGACCCAGTACTTC
clone size: .; CDR3 length: 16; D gene: TRBD2; J gene: TRBJ2-1; V gene: TRBV7-9; CDR3 protein: CASSLELAGAYNEQFF; CDR3 DNA: TGTGCCAGCAGCTTAGAACTAGCGGGAGCCTACAATGAGCAGTTCTTC
clone size: .; CDR3 length: 13; D gene: .; J gene: TRBJ2-7; V gene: TRBV19; CDR3 protein: CASSIGQAYEQYF; CDR3 DNA: TGTGCCAGTAGTATAGGGCAAGCCTACGAGCAGTACTTC
clone size: .; CDR3 length: 16; D gene: TRBD2; J gene: TRBJ2-5; V gene: TRBV24-1; CDR3 protein: CATSDALAGGGETQYF; CDR3 DNA: TGTGCCACCAGTGATGCTCTAGCGGGAGGAGGGGAGACCCAGTACTTC
clone size: .; CDR3 length: 16; D gene: TRBD2; J gene: TRBJ2-1; V gene: TRBV4-2; CDR3 protein: CASSPSSGSSYNEQFF; CDR3 DNA: TGTGCCAGCAGCCCTTCTAGCGGGAGCTCCTACAATGAGCAGTTCTTC
clone size: once; CDR3 length: 15; D gene: .; J gene: TRBJ2-1; V gene: TRBV6-5; CDR3 protein: CASSYFLEPDNEQFF; CDR3 DNA: TGTGCCAGCAGTTACTTTCTCGAACCGGACAATGAGCAGTTCTTC